The 23 T cell receptor beta chains below all came from one sample that was sequenced in a study of graft-versus-host responses after intestinal transplantation (dated by TCRdb to the early 2020s). No antigen has been identified for these receptors. The method was the immunoSEQ multiplex PCR assay. As stored in TCRdb, this immuneACCESS dataset retains in-frame rearrangements with V and J assigned. A fraction of the clones does not appear; measured against another copy, unresolved V genes explain less than half of the discrepancy, and the remainder lacks a known reason. The table for this sample lists some 150,000 clones; about 90% of them were counted only once. Clones ranked in the top ten supply about 0.18% of the sample. The label giving this sample's time point can be read as: cells obtained before transplantation from donor or recipient. The material sequenced was unstimulated CD4+ T cells sorted from spleen or lymph node cells, taken before intestinal transplant. Receptors were obtained from a human donor who received an intestinal transplant.

V is TRBV6-5 and J is TRBJ1-1; 7 positions match TRBD1. Per germline, CDR1 MNHEY and CDR2 SVGAGI. Trimming removed 6 bases from V and 1 base from J; junction bases left unmatched: 5. The CDR3 runs 14 residues. The CDR3 sequence is CASSPQGENTEAFF. The DNA of the CDR3 is TGTGCCAGCAGCCCCCAGGGGGAGAACACTGAAGCTTTCTTT.

The J gene is TRBJ1-3, the V gene TRBV19; D uncertain. CDR1 and CDR2 (germline): LNHDA, SQIVND (reference sequence). The V end lost 4 bases, the J end lost 7 bases, and 14 bases lay between the germline ends. This CDR3 has 14 amino acids. DNA for the CDR3: TGTGCCAGTAGTAAAACTATCTCTGAGAACACCATATATTTT. Translating gives CASSKTISENTIYF.

The rearrangement links TRBV9 to TRBJ1-2; possibly TRBD1 for D (5 bases). Looked up from germline, CDR1 is SGDLS and CDR2 is YYNGEE. V lost 0 bases and J 2 bases, leaving 8 bases between the germline ends. The CDR3 totals 14 residues. The CDR3 loop reads CASSVGSGNYGYTF. The CDR3 DNA is TGTGCCAGCAGCGTAGGTTCAGGGAACTATGGCTACACCTTC.

The chain links TRBV5-1 to TRBJ1-2, with D perhaps matching TRBD1 (5 bases). Germline loops: CDR1 SGHRS, CDR2 YFSETQ. This CDR3 region has 14 residues. V gave up 4 bases and J gave up 2 bases, with 12 bases separating them. The CDR3 sequence is CASSRDGTNYGYTF. In nucleotides, the CDR3 is TGCGCCAGCAGCCGGGACGGAACAAACTATGGCTACACCTTC.

The J gene is TRBJ2-1, the V gene TRBV20-1; D gene unclear. The CDR3 contains 11 residues. The V gene's germline CDR1 is DFQATT and CDR2 SNEGSKA (reference sequence). The ends were cut back, 5 bases at V and 14 bases at J, with 16 bases in the middle. As DNA, the CDR3 is TGCAGTGCTCCCTCGACCGAAAGAGAGTTCTTC. This encodes CSAPSTEREFF.

V and J are TRBV25-1 and TRBJ2-3; no firm D call. CDR3 length: 14 amino acids. Germline V gene data show CDR1 as MGHDK and CDR2 as SYGVNS. Trimming cost V 4 bases and J 0 bases, with 8 bases left between them. The CDR3 here is CASSVRASTDTQYF. CDR3 DNA sequence: TGTGCCAGCAGTGTACGGGCAAGCACAGATACGCAGTATTTT. Full variable domain (missing parts from reference TRBV25-1 and TRBJ2-3): EADIYQTPRYLVIGTGKKITLECSQTMGHDKMYWYQQDPGMELHLIHYSYGVNSTEKGDLSSESTVSRIRTEHFPLTLESARPSHTSQYLCASSVRASTDTQYFGPGTRLTVL.

This clone was seen just once. V usage is TRBV9 and J usage is TRBJ2-1; possibly TRBD2 for D (5 bases). Trimming removed 2 bases at V and 7 bases at J, with 16 bases between. Germline V gives CDR1 SGDLS, CDR2 YYNGEE. The CDR3 loop spans 15 amino acids. CDR3 nucleotide sequence: TGTGCCAGCAGCGTTAGCGCTCTGGGATGGAATGAGCAGTTCTTC. Translating gives CASSVSALGWNEQFF.

The rearrangement uses TRBV6-5 and TRBJ2-7; 11 bases map to TRBD2. The CDR3 runs to 15 residues. V lost 6 bases to trimming and J lost 4 bases; unmatched junction nucleotides: 8. Germline CDR1 and CDR2: MNHEY and SVGAGI. The CDR3 is CASSQGLADVYEQYF. The CDR3 bases are TGTGCCAGCAGCCAGGGACTAGCGGACGTTTACGAGCAGTACTTC.

The V gene is TRBV14, the J gene TRBJ2-3; D gene ambiguous. Trimming shortened V by 1 base and J by 2 bases, and 4 bases separated the two germline ends. Germline V gene sequence: CDR1 SGHDN, CDR2 FVKESK. This CDR3 has 13 residues. CDR3 DNA sequence: TGTGCCAGCAGCCAAGTACTCACAGATACGCAGTATTTT. Protein: CASSQVLTDTQYF. Full variable domain (rest looked up from reference TRBV14 and TRBJ2-3): EAGVTQFPSHSVIEKGQTVTLRCDPISGHDNLYWYRRVMGKEIKFLLHFVKESKQDESGMPNNRFLAERTGGTYSTLKVQPAELEDSGVYFCASSQVLTDTQYFGPGTRLTVL.

The chain couples TRBV2 to TRBJ2-5, with 12 bases fitting TRBD2. The CDR3 consists of 14 residues. Germline-derived CDR1 and CDR2 are SNHLY and FYNNEI. With 3 bases clipped from V and 4 bases from J, the junction kept 0 bases outside the gene matches. The CDR3, as DNA: TGTGCCAGCAGTGAGACTAGCGGGAGAGAGACCCAGTACTTC. This gives the protein CASSETSGRETQYF.

The chain combines TRBV11-1 with TRBJ1-2; D ambiguous. Trimming stripped 0 bases from V and 6 bases from J, with 8 bases between. Germline V CDR1 and CDR2: SGHAT, FQDESV (reference sequence). The CDR3 totals 13 residues. The CDR3 bases are TGTGCCAGCAGCTTAGCGCGGGAGGATGGCTACACCTTC. It codes for CASSLAREDGYTF.

The J gene is TRBJ2-1, the V gene TRBV2; 14 bases fit TRBD2. J gave up 7 bases and V 5 bases, and 7 bases lay outside the gene matches. Germline-derived CDR1 and CDR2 are SNHLY and FYNNEI. The CDR3 is 16 residues long. The CDR3 DNA is TGTGCCAGCAGTATAAGACTAGCGGGAGGGCCTAATGAGCAGTTCTTC. Amino acids: CASSIRLAGGPNEQFF.

V and J are TRBV2 and TRBJ2-7; D remains ambiguous. The CDR3 runs 13 residues. V shed 1 base and J shed 7 bases, with 11 bases lying between them. Germline lookup yields CDR1 SNHLY and CDR2 FYNNEI. The CDR3 loop is CASSEVGLTEQYF. The CDR3 DNA follows: TGTGCCAGCAGTGAAGTGGGGTTGACAGAGCAGTACTTC. The full variable domain, rest sourced from reference TRBV2 and TRBJ2-7, is EPEVTQTPSHQVTQMGQEVILRCVPISNHLYFYWYRQILGQKVEFLVSFYNNEISEKSEIFDDQFSVERPDGSNFTLKIRSTKLEDSAMYFCASSEVGLTEQYFGPGTRLTVT.

V usage is TRBV5-1 and J usage is TRBJ1-5; D ambiguous. Germline V gives CDR1 SGHRS, CDR2 YFSETQ. This CDR3 region has 16 residues. The V end was cut by 0 bases, the J end by 7 bases, with 17 bases between. The CDR3 protein is CASSLGVGEQRQPQHF. The CDR3 bases are TGCGCCAGCAGCTTGGGAGTTGGGGAGCAGAGGCAGCCCCAGCATTTT. Full variable domain (rest looked up from reference TRBV5-1 and TRBJ1-5): KAGVTQTPRYLIKTRGQQVTLSCSPISGHRSVSWYQQTPGQGLQFLFEYFSETQRNKGNFPGRFSGRQFSNSRSEMNVSTLELGDSALYLCASSLGVGEQRQPQHFGDGTRLSIL.

V and J are TRBV29-1 and TRBJ2-1, with 8 positions matching TRBD1. J lost 8 bases, V lost 6 bases, and 12 bases had no gene match. The CDR3 spans 14 residues. CDR1 and CDR2 (germline): SQVTM, ANQGSEA. The CDR3 DNA is TGCAGCGTGCCGAGACAGGGGAGCATCGATGAGCAGTTCTTC. This codes for CSVPRQGSIDEQFF.

In DNA, the CDR3 is TGTGCCAGCAGCTTAGGAGGCCGGGAGCACACAGATACGCAGTATTTT. It codes for CASSLGGREHTDTQYF. This sequence joins TRBV7-2 and TRBJ2-3; TRBD2 is a possible D gene (6 bases). Looked up from germline, CDR1 is SGHTA and CDR2 is FQGNSA. The CDR3 has 16 amino acids. V lost 1 base and J lost 2, with 13 bases in between.

The chain carries TRBV7-2 and TRBJ2-2, with 14 nucleotides matching TRBD2. J lost 4 bases, V lost 1 base, and 8 bases had no gene match. The CDR3 is 19 amino acids. From germline, CDR1 is SGHTA and CDR2 FQGNSA. The CDR3 here is CASSLGPGLAGAATGELFF. The DNA of the CDR3 is TGTGCCAGCAGCTTAGGACCGGGACTAGCGGGAGCGGCCACCGGGGAGCTGTTTTTT.

The chain links TRBV27 to TRBJ1-1; D is unclear. The CDR3 has 15 amino acids. Germline V lookup: CDR1 MNHEY, CDR2 SMNVEV (reference sequence). V shed 5 bases and J shed 3 bases, with 16 bases lying between them. As DNA, the CDR3 is TGTGCCAGCAGTCCCTTCGGGGAGGTCCACACTGAAGCTTTCTTT. Amino acid sequence: CASSPFGEVHTEAFF.

The chain uses TRBV28 and TRBJ2-7, with 7 bases lining up with TRBD1. Germline V gene sequence: CDR1 MDHEN, CDR2 SYDVKM. The CDR3 has 12 residues. V dropped 6 bases and J dropped 4; count of bases not matched to a gene: 3. The CDR3 DNA sequence: TGTGCCAGCAGCCCGGACAGGTACGAGCAGTACTTC. Amino acid sequence: CASSPDRYEQYF.

V and J are TRBV7-8 and TRBJ1-4; TRBD1 might be the D (6 bases). V was clipped by 5 bases and J by 4 bases, with 17 bases between them. This CDR3 is 16 amino acids long. CDR1 is SGHVS, CDR2 FQNEAQ, per germline. CDR3 DNA: TGTGCCAGCAGCCCAGGGGACGGGTTCCTTAATGAAAAACTGTTTTTT. Translating gives CASSPGDGFLNEKLFF.

This chain uses TRBV28 with TRBJ1-5; D gene uncertain. The ends were cut back, 1 base at V and 1 base at J, with 11 bases in the middle. Germline lookup yields CDR1 MDHEN and CDR2 SYDVKM. The CDR3 spans 16 residues. The CDR3 nucleotides read TGTGCCAGCAGTTTATCGGATTGGTGGAGCAATCAGCCCCAGCATTTT. It specifies CASSLSDWWSNQPQHF.

The rearrangement uses TRBV30 and TRBJ2-7, with a tentative D call TRBD2 (5 bases). CDR1 and CDR2 from the germline V gene are GTSNPN and SVGIG (reference sequence). Between the trimmed V and J ends, which lost 1 base and 3 bases, there was a span of 16 bases. The CDR3 has 15 amino acids. CDR3 sequence: CAWSALIARNYEQYF. DNA of the CDR3: TGTGCCTGGAGTGCTTTAATAGCGCGAAACTACGAGCAGTACTTC.

The chain uses TRBV4-2 and TRBJ1-1; 10 nucleotides match TRBD1. V lost 0 bases, J lost 2 bases, and 9 bases stayed unmatched. CDR1 LGHNA and CDR2 YNFKEQ come from the germline V gene. This CDR3 spans 18 amino acids. CDR3 in DNA: TGTGCCAGCAGCCAAGATAGGCCGGGACAGGGGAGTAACACTGAAGCTTTCTTT. It codes for CASSQDRPGQGSNTEAFF.